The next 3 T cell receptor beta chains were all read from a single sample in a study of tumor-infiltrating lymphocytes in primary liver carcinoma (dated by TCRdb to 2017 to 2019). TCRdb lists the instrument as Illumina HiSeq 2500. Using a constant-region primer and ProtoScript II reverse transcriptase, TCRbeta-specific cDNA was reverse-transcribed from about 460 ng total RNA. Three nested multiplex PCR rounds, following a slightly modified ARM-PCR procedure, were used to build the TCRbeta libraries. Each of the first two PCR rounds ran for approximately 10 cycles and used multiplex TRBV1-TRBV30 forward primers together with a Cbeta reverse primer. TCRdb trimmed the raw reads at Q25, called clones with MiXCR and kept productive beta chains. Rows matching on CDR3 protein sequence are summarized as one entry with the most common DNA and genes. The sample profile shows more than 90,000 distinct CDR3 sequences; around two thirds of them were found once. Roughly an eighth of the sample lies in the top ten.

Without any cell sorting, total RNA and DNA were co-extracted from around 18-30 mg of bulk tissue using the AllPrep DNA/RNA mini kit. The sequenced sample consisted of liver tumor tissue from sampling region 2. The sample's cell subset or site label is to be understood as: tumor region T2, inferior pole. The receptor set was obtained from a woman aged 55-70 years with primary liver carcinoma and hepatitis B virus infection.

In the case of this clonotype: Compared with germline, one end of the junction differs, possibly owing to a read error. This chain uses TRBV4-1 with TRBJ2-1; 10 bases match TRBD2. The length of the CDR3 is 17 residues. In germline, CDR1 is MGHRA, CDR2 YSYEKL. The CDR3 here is CASCQPKLAGNINEQLF. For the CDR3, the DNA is TGCGCCAGCTGCCAACCCAAACTAGCGGGGAATATTAATGAGCAGCTCTTC.

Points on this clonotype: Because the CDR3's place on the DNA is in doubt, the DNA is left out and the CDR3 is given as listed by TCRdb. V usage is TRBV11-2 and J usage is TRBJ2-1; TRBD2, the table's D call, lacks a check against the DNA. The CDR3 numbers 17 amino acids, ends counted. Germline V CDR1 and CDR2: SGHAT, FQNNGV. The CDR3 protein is CANSLEVAGYSCNEQFF.

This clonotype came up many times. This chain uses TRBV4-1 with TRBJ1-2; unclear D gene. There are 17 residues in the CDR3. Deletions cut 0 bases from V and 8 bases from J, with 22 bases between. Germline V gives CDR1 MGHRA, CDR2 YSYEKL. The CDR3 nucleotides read TGCGCCAGCAGCCAAGATGACTCTACCCAGGCCGGGAGGGGCTACACCTTC. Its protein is CASSQDDSTQAGRGYTF.